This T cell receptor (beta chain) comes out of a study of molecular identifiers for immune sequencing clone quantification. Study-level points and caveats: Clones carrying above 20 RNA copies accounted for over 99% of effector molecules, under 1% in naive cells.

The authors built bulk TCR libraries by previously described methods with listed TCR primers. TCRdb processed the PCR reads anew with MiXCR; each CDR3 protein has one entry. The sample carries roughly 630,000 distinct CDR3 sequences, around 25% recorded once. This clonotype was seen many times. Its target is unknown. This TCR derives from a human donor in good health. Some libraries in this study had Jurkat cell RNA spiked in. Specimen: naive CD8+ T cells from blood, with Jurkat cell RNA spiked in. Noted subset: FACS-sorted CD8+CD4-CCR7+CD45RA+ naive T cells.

Here the CDR3 DNA reads TGTGCCAGCAGCTTGGGACAGACCTCCTACGAGCAGTACTTC. Protein: CASSLGQTSYEQYF. The genes are TRBV5-6 and TRBJ2-7; TRBD1 might be the D (5 bases). Germline V lookup: CDR1 SGHDT, CDR2 YYEEEE. V was clipped by 0 bases and J by 0 bases, with 7 bases between them. There are 14 residues in the CDR3.